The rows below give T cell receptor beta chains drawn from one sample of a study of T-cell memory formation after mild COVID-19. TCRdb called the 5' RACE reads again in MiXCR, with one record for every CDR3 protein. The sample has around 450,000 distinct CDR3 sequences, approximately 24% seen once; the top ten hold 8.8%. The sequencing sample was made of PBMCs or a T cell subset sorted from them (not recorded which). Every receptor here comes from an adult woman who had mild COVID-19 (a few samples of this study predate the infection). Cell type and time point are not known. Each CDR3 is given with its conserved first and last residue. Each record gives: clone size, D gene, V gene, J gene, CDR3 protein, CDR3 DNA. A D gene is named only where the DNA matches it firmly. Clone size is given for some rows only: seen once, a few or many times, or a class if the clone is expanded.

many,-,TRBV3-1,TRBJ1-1,CASSQGTLMNTEAFF,TGTGCCAGCAGCCAAGGAACCCTTATGAACACTGAAGCTTTCTTT
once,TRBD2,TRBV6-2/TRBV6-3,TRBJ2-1,CASRVGLATSEQFF,TGTGCCAGCAGGGTAGGACTAGCGACGAGTGAGCAGTTCTTC
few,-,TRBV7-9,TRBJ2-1,CASSPTGVSYNEQFF,TGTGCCAGCAGCCCAACAGGAGTCTCCTACAATGAGCAGTTCTTC
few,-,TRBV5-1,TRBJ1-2,CASSLEMGYGYTF,TGCGCCAGCAGCTTGGAGATGGGCTATGGCTACACCTTC
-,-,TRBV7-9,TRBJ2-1,CASSLVYPGAYNEQFF,TGTGCCAGCAGCTTAGTGTATCCGGGAGCTTACAATGAGCAGTTCTTC
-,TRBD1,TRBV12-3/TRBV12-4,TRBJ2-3,CASSMHRGDTDTQYF,TGTGCCAGCAGTATGCACAGGGGGGACACAGATACGCAGTATTTT
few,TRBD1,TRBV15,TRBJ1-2,CATSRDPGQGRYGYTF,TGTGCCACCAGCAGAGACCCCGGACAGGGGAGGTATGGCTACACCTTC
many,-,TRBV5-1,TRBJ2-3,CASSSALDNPTQYF,TGCGCCAGCAGCTCGGCGTTGGACAATCCTACGCAGTATTTT
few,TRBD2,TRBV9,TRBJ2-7,CASRASGRGYEQYF,TGTGCCAGCAGGGCTAGCGGGAGAGGGTACGAGCAGTACTTC
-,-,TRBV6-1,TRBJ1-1,CASSPVEGRQTEAFF,TGTGCCAGCAGTCCTGTTGAGGGAAGACAAACTGAAGCTTTCTTT
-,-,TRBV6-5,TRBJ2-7,CASKPSSQTPHEQYF,TGTGCCAGCAAACCCTCTAGCCAAACCCCCCACGAGCAGTACTTC
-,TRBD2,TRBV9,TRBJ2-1,CASSVDPIVAGDAYNEQFF,TGTGCCAGCAGCGTAGATCCCATAGTTGCGGGAGATGCCTACAATGAGCAGTTCTTC
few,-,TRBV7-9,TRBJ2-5,CASSLFLRKLETQYF,TGTGCCAGCAGCTTGTTTCTCAGGAAATTAGAGACCCAGTACTTC
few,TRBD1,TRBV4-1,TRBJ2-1,CASSPEDRGFNEQFF,TGCGCCAGCAGCCCCGAAGACAGGGGGTTCAATGAGCAGTTCTTC
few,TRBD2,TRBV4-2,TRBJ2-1,CASSQGVLAGYNEQFF,TGTGCCAGCAGCCAAGGTGTCCTAGCGGGGTACAATGAGCAGTTCTTC
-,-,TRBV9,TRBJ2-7,CASSVAPFLDEQYF,TGTGCCAGCAGCGTAGCTCCCTTTTTGGACGAGCAGTACTTC
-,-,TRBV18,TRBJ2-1,CASSPSSLEYYSYNEQFF,TGTGCCAGCTCACCTTCCAGTCTTGAGTATTACTCCTACAATGAGCAGTTCTTC
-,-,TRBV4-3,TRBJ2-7,CASSQDRRAGNRQYF,TGCGCCAGCAGCCAAGATCGAAGGGCTGGGAACCGTCAGTACTTC
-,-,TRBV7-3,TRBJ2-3,CASSLNYQSTDTQYF,TGTGCCAGCAGCTTAAACTACCAAAGCACAGATACGCAGTATTTT
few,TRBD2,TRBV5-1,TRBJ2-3,CASSVTSATDTQYF,TGCGCCAGCAGCGTCACTAGCGCCACAGATACGCAGTATTTT
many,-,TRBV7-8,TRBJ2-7,CASTVEPGQSYEQYF,TGTGCCAGCACCGTCGAACCGGGACAATCCTACGAGCAGTACTTC
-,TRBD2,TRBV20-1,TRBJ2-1,CSASIGLAGHNEQFF,TGCAGTGCTAGTATAGGGCTAGCGGGGCACAATGAGCAGTTCTTC
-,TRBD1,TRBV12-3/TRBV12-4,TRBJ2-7,CASGLQGIGEQYF,TGTGCCAGCGGGTTACAGGGGATCGGCGAGCAGTACTTC
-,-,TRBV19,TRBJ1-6,CASNKHSNSPLHF,TGTGCCAGTAACAAGCACAGTAATTCACCCCTCCACTTT
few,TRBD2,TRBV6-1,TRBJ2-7,CASSDPSGSLSYEQYF,TGTGCCAGCAGTGATCCTAGCGGGAGCCTCTCCTACGAGCAGTACTTC
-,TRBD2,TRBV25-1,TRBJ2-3,CASSESRGDADTQYF,TGTGCCAGCAGTGAATCTCGGGGGGACGCAGATACGCAGTATTTT
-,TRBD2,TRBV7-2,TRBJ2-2,CASSWTSGTGELFF,TGTGCCAGCAGTTGGACTAGCGGGACTGGGGAGCTGTTTTTT
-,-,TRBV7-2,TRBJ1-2,CASSLGAYGYTF,TGTGCCAGCAGCTTGGGAGCCTATGGCTACACCTTC
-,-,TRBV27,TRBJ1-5,CASRQGRNQPQHF,TGTGCCAGCAGACAGGGTAGGAATCAGCCCCAGCATTTT
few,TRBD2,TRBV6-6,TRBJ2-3,CASSLTSDTDTQYF,TGTGCCAGCAGCCTGACTAGCGACACAGATACGCAGTATTTT
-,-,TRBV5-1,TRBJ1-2,CASGISGLPTDGYTF,TGCGCCAGTGGGATCTCCGGGCTCCCGACGGATGGCTACACCTTC
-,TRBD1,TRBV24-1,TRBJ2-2,CATSDLSGTGSSGELFF,TGTGCCACCAGTGATTTATCGGGGACAGGGTCCTCCGGGGAGCTGTTTTTT
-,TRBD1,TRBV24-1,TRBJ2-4,CATSGGRTGPAKNIQYF,TGTGCCACCAGTGGGGGTCGGACAGGGCCAGCCAAAAACATTCAGTACTTC
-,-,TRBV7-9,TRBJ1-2,CASSLRTEYGYTF,TGTGCCAGCAGCTTAAGGACGGAATATGGCTACACCTTC
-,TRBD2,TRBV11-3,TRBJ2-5,CASSFSGVQETQYF,TGTGCCAGCAGCTTTAGCGGGGTTCAAGAGACCCAGTACTTC
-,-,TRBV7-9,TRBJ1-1,CASSSTSGVSTEAFF,TGTGCCAGCAGCTCAACCTCAGGGGTTAGCACTGAAGCTTTCTTT
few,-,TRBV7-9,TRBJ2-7,CASSLAGGLKGPYEQYF,TGTGCCAGCAGCTTAGCGGGGGGACTCAAGGGGCCCTACGAGCAGTACTTC
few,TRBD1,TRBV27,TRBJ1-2,CASSTGQAPGYTF,TGTGCCAGCAGTACGGGACAGGCCCCTGGCTACACCTTC
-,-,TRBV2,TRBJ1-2,CASRRDWGYTF,TGTGCCAGCAGGAGGGACTGGGGCTACACCTTC
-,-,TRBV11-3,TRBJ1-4,CAIGGAFNEKLFF,TGTGCCATCGGAGGAGCCTTTAATGAAAAACTGTTTTTT
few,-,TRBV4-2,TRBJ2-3,CASSQVEASTDTQYF,TGTGCCAGCAGCCAAGTAGAGGCTAGCACAGATACGCAGTATTTT
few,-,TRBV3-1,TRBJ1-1,CASSHGGTVTEAFF,TGTGCCAGCAGCCACGGGGGTACGGTCACTGAAGCTTTCTTT
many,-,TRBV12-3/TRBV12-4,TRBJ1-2,CASTPQRSTANYGYTF,TGTGCCAGCACCCCACAGAGGAGCACTGCCAACTATGGCTACACCTTC
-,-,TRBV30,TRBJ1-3,CAWSPGSSGNTIYF,TGTGCCTGGAGTCCAGGTTCCTCTGGAAACACCATATATTTT
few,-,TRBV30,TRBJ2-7,CAWSVLAWAYEQYF,TGTGCCTGGAGTGTCCTGGCGTGGGCCTACGAGCAGTACTTC
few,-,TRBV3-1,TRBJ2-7,CASSQDGSYEQYF,TGTGCCAGCAGCCAAGATGGGAGCTACGAGCAGTACTTC
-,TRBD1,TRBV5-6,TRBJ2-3,CASRDPGQHTDTQYF,TGTGCCAGCAGGGACCCGGGACAGCACACAGATACGCAGTATTTT
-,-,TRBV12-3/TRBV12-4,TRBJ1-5,CASSSFRGPDNQPQHF,TGTGCCAGCAGTTCCTTTAGGGGACCCGACAATCAGCCCCAGCATTTT
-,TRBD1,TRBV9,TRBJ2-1,CASSVNGQARNEQFF,TGTGCCAGCAGCGTTAATGGACAGGCCAGGAATGAGCAGTTCTTC
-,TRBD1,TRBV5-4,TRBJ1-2,CASSLPTGSIYYGYTF,TGTGCCAGCAGTTTACCGACAGGGTCGATTTACTATGGCTACACCTTC
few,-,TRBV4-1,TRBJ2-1,CASSQGLGNEQFF,TGCGCCAGCAGCCAAGGATTGGGCAATGAGCAGTTCTTC
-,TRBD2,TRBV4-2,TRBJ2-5,CASSQGGDSGEQETQYF,TGTGCCAGCAGCCAAGGGGGAGATAGCGGGGAACAAGAGACCCAGTACTTC
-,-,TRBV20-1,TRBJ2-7,CSAPLGRGYEQYF,TGCAGTGCGCCATTAGGACGGGGCTACGAGCAGTACTTC
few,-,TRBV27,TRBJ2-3,CASNHQSGDTQYF,TGTGCCAGCAACCACCAATCGGGAGATACGCAGTATTTT
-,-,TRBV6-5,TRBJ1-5,CASSYSPQPQHF,TGTGCCAGCAGTTACAGTCCTCAGCCCCAGCATTTT
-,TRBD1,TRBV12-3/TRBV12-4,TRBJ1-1,CASSTDRGAFF,TGTGCCAGCAGTACCGACAGGGGAGCTTTCTTT
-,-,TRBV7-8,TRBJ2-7,CASSPKVIHEQYF,TGTGCCAGCAGCCCAAAGGTGATCCACGAGCAGTACTTC